This TCR beta chain was sequenced during a study of blood T cells in healthy people across ages. There are 15 residues in the CDR3. Germline CDR1 reads DFQATT; CDR2 reads SNEGSKA (reference sequence). The J segment lost 6 bases and the V segment lost 3 bases, leaving 10 bases of the junction unmatched. A J-beta primer mix and a sample-barcoded 5' primer were used in a second PCR of roughly 6 to 11 cycles. Every sample produced at least 2.5 million CDR3-containing paired-end reads. From the 5' RACE reads, TCRdb called clonotypes with MiXCR, one entry per CDR3 protein. The table lists approximately 940,000 distinct CDR3 sequences, roughly 50% of them singletons.

Sequencing was performed on blood. The source is a man under 40 in good health. The chain joins TRBV20-1 to TRBJ2-4, with 8 nucleotides matching TRBD2. The CDR3 loop is CSASGGALGANIQYF. As DNA, the CDR3 is TGCAGTGCTAGCGGGGGGGCCCTCGGGGCAAACATTCAGTACTTC.